This T cell receptor beta chain came from a study of T cells after yellow fever vaccination. Notes on the study in general: Post-booster samples contained most primary-vaccination clones (around 95% CD4, around 89% CD8). It was the secondary response that reached its peak faster, day 5 versus 15, but it was weaker.

Template switching with 5'RACE generated the TCR cDNA and added a universal primer site and UMIs. Each CDR3 protein gets one entry after TCRdb re-called the 5' RACE reads with MiXCR. The sample has 400,000 to 650,000 distinct CDR3 sequences, 21% seen once. This CDR3 is 14 amino acids long. V was shortened by 6 bases and J by 4 bases, with 13 bases between the two germline ends. Germline CDR1 reads LNHDA; CDR2 reads SQIVND (reference sequence). Comments on this clonotype: What it binds is unknown.

The sequenced sample was PBMCs, obtained about 20 days after the first yellow fever vaccination. The chain recombines TRBV19 with TRBJ1-5; maybe TRBD1 (5 bases). The source is a man younger than 30 who received the YFV17D yellow fever vaccine. The DNA of the CDR3 is TGTGCCAGTAGGGGGACCCCAGCTAATCAGCCCCAGCATTTT. It codes for CASRGTPANQPQHF.